The clone carrying this T cell receptor (beta chain) has only a few counts. This entry belongs to a study of cytotoxic CD8 clonotypes in ibrutinib-treated CLL. In the study overall: The patients, about a dozen relapsed/refractory and approximately 15 treatment-naive, included around 17 who were IGHV unmutated. Partial responses totalled approximately 24 and complete responses 2; after median approximately 6 years, 14 remained remitted and approximately 12 progressed. Response samples were taken after a median of 12 months on treatment, range 6 to 36.

There are 15 residues in the CDR3. The V end was cut by 4 bases, the J end by 3 bases, with 15 bases between. CDR1 is MNHEY and CDR2 is SMNVEV in the germline V gene (reference sequence). Sequencing used immunoSEQ multiplex PCR; TCRdb keeps in-frame clones, though not all of them. The table has about 160,000 clones, about 84% seen once. The sequenced sample was PBMCs, obtained after 24 months of ibrutinib treatment. This TCR derives from a human donor with chronic lymphocytic leukemia. This chain uses TRBV27 with TRBJ1-2; no reliable D call. CDR3 nucleotides: TGTGCCAGCAGTTCCCCTTCGGGAGCCGACTATGGCTACACCTTC. Amino acids: CASSSPSGADYGYTF.